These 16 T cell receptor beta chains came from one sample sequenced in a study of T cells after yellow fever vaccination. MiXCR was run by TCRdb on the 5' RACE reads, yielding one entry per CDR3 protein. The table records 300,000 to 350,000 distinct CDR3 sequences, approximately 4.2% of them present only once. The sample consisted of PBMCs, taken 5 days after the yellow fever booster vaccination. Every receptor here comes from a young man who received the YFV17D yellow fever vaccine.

CDR3: CACRSGRALNYGYTF. The CDR3 DNA follows: TGTGCCTGTAGGTCGGGGAGAGCCTTAAACTATGGCTACACCTTC. The rearrangement uses TRBV6-6 and TRBJ1-2; no clear D. The germline V gene encodes CDR1 MNHNY and CDR2 SVGAGI (reference sequence). CDR3 length equals 15 residues. Between the trimmed V and J ends, which lost 11 bases and 2 bases, there was a span of 21 bases.

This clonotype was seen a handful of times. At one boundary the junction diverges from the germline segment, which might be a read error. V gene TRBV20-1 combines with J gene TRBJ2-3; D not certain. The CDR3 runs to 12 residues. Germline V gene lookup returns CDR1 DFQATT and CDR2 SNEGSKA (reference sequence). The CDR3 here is CSARAEVLGPNF. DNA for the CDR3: TGCAGTGCTAGAGCCGAAGTACTCGGGCCTAATTTT.

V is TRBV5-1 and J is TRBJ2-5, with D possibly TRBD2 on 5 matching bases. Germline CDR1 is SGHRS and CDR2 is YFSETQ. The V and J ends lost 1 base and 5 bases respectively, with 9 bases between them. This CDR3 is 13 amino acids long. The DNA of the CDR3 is TGCGCCAGCAGCTTGATGGTAGCGGAGACCCAGTACTTC. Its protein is CASSLMVAETQYF. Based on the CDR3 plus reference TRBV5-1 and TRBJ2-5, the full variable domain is KAGVTQTPRYLIKTRGQQVTLSCSPISGHRSVSWYQQTPGQGLQFLFEYFSETQRNKGNFPGRFSGRQFSNSRSEMNVSTLELGDSALYLCASSLMVAETQYFGPGTRLLVL.

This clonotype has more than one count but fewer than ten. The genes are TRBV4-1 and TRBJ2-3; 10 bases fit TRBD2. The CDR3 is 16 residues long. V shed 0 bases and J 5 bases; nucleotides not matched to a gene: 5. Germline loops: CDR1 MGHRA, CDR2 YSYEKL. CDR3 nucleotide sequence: TGCGCCAGCAGCCAAGAATGGGTAGCGGGGGGAGATACGCAGTATTTT. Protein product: CASSQEWVAGGDTQYF.

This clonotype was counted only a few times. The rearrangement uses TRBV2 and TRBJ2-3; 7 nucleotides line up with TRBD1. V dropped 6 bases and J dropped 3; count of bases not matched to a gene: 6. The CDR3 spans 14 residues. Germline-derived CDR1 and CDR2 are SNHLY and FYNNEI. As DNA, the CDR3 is TGTGCCAGCAGCTCACAGGGGATAACAGATACGCAGTATTTT. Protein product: CASSSQGITDTQYF.

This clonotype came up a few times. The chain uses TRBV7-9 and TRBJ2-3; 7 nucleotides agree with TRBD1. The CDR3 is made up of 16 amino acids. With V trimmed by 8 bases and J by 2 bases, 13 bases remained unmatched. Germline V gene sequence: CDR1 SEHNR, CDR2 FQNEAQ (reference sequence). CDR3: CASEGSTGADTDTQYF. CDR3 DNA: TGTGCCAGCGAAGGGTCTACAGGGGCGGACACAGATACGCAGTATTTT.

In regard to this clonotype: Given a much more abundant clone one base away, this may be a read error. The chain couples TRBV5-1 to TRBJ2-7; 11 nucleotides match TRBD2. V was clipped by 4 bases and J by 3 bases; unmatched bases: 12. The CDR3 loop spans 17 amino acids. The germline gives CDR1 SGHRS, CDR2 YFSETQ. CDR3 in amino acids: CASSPSGNSGGVYEQYF. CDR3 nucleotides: TGCGCCAGCAGCCCGTCCGGGAATAGCGGGGGGGTCTACGAGCAGTACTTC.

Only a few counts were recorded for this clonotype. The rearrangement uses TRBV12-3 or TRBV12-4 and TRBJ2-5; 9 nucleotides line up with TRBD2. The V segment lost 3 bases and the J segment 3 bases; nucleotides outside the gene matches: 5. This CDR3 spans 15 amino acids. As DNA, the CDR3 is TGTGCCAGCAGTTTCTCTAGCGGGGAGAAAGAGACCCAGTACTTC. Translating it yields CASSFSSGEKETQYF.

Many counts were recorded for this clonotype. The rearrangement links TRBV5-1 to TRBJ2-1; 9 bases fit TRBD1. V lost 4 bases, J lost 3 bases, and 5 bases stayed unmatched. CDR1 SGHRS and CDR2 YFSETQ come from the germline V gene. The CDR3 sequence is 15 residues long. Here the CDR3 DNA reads TGCGCCAGCAGCCCGGGACAGGGAATCTACAATGAGCAGTTCTTC. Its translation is CASSPGQGIYNEQFF.

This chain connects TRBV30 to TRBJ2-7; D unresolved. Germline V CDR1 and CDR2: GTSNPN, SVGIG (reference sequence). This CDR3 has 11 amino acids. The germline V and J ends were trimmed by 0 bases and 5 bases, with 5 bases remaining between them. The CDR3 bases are TGTGCCTGGAGTGTAGGAGACGAGCAGTACTTC. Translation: CAWSVGDEQYF.

In DNA form, the CDR3 reads TGTGCCTGCTACAGGACAGCCACTGAAGCTTTCTTT. Residues: CACYRTATEAFF. The chain has TRBV2 and TRBJ1-1; TRBD1 is a possible D gene (6 bases). CDR3 length equals 12 residues. Per the germline V gene, CDR1 is SNHLY and CDR2 is FYNNEI. Trimming shortened V by 11 bases and J by 4 bases, and 14 bases separated the two germline ends.

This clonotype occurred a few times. The CDR3 sequence is CASSVGTGEGQPQHF. The CDR3 DNA follows: TGTGCCAGCAGCGTAGGGACAGGGGAAGGACAGCCCCAGCATTTT. The chain has TRBV5-6 and TRBJ1-5; 10 bases align to TRBD1. The CDR3 sequence is 15 residues long. V shed 4 bases and J 7 bases; nucleotides not matched to a gene: 8. The germline gives CDR1 SGHDT, CDR2 YYEEEE.

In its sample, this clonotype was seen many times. CDR3 loop: CASSLSPGASYNSPLHF. In DNA form, the CDR3 reads TGTGCCAGCAGCTTAAGTCCCGGGGCGTCCTATAATTCACCCCTCCACTTT. The V call is TRBV7-6, the J call TRBJ1-6; D is possibly TRBD1 (5 bases). The CDR3 covers 17 residues. The germline gives CDR1 SGHVS, CDR2 FNYEAQ. V lost 2 bases, J lost 1 base, and 12 bases lay in between.

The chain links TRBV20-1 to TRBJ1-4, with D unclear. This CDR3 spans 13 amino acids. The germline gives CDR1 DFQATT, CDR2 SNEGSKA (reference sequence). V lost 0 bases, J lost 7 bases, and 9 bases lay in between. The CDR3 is CSAREVGSEKLFF. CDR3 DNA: TGCAGTGCTAGAGAGGTTGGGAGTGAAAAACTGTTTTTT.

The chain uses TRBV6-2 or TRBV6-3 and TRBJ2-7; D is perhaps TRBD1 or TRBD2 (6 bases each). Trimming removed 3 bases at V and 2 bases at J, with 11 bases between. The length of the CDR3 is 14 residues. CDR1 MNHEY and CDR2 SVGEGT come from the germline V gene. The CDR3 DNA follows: TGTGCCAGCAGTTATGTGGGGGGCCCCTACGAGCAGTACTTC. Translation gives CASSYVGGPYEQYF.

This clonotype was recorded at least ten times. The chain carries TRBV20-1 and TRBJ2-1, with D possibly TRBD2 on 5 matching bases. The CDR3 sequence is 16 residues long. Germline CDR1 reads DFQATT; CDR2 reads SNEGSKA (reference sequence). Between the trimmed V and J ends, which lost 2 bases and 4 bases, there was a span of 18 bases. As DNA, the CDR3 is TGCAGTGCTAGAAAGCCGAGGGTAAATGGGTACAATGAGCAGTTCTTC. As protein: CSARKPRVNGYNEQFF.